This T cell receptor (beta chain) was sequenced in a study of control samples from healthy donors and cancer patients. The repertoire was sequenced with immunoSEQ multiplex PCR; TCRdb's copy has only in-frame clones and lacks some. In the table there are roughly 100,000 clones, approximately 90% of which are singletons. The length of the CDR3 is 15 residues. Trimming took off 5 bases at V and 4 bases at J, with 12 bases between the two ends. The germline gives CDR1 MDHEN, CDR2 SYDVKM. The V gene is TRBV28, the J gene TRBJ1-6; D gene uncertain. The receptor's source is a woman aged 18-35 years in good health. The sequenced sample was blood. The CDR3 sequence: CASSKTRGYNSPLHF. The DNA of the CDR3 is TGTGCCAGCAGTAAGACCAGAGGGTATAATTCACCCCTCCACTTT.